The sequence of this TCR beta chain was determined in a study of blood T cell repertoires in COVID-19. This CDR3 comprises 14 residues. Germline CDR1 is SQVTM and CDR2 is ANQGSEA. V was trimmed by 5 bases and J by 7 bases, leaving 17 bases between them. TCRdb's table, derived via immunoSEQ multiplex PCR, lists solely in-frame clones and lacks some. This repertoire shows approximately 96,000 clones, 85% to 95% found once; its top ten account for roughly 1.7%. This clonotype originated in a man aged 55 to 70 with acute or convalescent COVID-19. The chain employs TRBV29-1 and TRBJ2-2; TRBD1 might be the D (5 bases). Sequencing was carried out using peripheral blood. This CDR3 reads CSVFVGAPGGELFF. The CDR3, as DNA: TGCAGCGTTTTTGTTGGGGCCCCGGGCGGGGAGCTGTTTTTT.